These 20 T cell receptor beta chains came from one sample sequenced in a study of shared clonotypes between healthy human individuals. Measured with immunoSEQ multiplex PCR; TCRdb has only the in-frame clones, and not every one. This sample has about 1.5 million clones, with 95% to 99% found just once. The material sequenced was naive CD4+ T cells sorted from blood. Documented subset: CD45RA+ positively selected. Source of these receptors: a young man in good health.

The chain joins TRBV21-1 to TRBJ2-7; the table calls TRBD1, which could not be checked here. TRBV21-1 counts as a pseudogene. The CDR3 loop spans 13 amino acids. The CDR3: CASLQVGSYEQYF. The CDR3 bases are TGTGCCAGCCTCCAGGTAGGCTCCTACGAGCAGTACTTC.

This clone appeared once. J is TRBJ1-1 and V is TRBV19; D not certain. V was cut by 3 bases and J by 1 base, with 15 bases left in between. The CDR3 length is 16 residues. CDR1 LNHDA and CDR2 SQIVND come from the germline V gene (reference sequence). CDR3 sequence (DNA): TGTGCCAGTAGTATCGTTTCAGGTTCGGCGAACACTGAAGCTTTCTTT. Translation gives CASSIVSGSANTEAFF.

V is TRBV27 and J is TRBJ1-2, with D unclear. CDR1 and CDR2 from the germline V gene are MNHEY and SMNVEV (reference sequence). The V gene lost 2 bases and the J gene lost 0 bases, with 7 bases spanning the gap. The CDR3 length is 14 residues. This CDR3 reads CASSLVAANYGYTF. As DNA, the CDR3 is TGTGCCAGCAGTTTAGTGGCAGCTAACTATGGCTACACCTTC.

CDR3 bases: TGTGCCAGCACCCGACAGGGGCCTTCCTACGAGCAGTACTTC. It is translated as CASTRQGPSYEQYF. The chain uses TRBV2 and TRBJ2-7; 8 bases agree with TRBD1. Trimming cost V 7 bases and J 1 base; bases outside gene matches: 6. Looked up from germline, CDR1 is SNHLY and CDR2 is FYNNEI. This CDR3 is 14 amino acids long.

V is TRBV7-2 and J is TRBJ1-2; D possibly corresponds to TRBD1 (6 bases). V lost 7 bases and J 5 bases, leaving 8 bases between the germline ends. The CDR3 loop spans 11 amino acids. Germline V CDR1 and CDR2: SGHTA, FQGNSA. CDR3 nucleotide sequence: TGTGCCAGCAAAGGGGGATATGGCTACACCTTC. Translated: CASKGGYGYTF.

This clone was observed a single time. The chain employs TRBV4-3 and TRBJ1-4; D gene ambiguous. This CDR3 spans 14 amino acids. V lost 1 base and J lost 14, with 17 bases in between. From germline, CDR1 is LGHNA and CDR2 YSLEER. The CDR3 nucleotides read TGCGCCAGCAGCCAAGTGAGGTCGGGCCGCTGGCTGTTTTTT. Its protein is CASSQVRSGRWLFF.

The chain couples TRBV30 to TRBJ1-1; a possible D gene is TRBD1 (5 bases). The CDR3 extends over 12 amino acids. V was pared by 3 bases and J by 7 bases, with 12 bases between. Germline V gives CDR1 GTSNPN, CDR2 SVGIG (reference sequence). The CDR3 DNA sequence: TGTGCCTGGAGCGAGAGACAGCGTGAAGCTTTCTTT. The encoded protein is CAWSERQREAFF.

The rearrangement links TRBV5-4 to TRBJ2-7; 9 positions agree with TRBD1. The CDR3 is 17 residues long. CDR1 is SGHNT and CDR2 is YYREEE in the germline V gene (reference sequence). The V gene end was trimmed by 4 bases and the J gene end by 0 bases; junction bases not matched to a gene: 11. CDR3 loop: CASSGGLPGQGSYEQYF. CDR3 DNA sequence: TGTGCCAGCAGCGGCGGCCTACCGGGACAGGGCTCCTACGAGCAGTACTTC.

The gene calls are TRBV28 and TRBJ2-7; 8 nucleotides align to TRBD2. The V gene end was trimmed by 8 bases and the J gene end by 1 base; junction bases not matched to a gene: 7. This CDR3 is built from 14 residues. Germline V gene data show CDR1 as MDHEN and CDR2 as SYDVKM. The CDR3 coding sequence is TGTGCCAGCTGCCGCGGGGGGTCTTCCTACGAGCAGTACTTC. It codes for CASCRGGSSYEQYF.

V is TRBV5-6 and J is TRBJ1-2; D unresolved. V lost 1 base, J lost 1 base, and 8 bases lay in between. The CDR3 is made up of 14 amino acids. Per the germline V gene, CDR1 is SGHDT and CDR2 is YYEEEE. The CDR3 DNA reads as TGTGCCAGCAGCTTGTGGAAGAGTAACTATGGCTACACCTTC. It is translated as CASSLWKSNYGYTF.

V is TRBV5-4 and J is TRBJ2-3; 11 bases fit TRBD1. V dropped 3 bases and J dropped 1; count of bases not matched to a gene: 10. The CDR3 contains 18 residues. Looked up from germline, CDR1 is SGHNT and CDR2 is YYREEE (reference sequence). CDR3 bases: TGTGCCAGCAGCTCCCGGACAGGGGGCGAGTCAGGCACAGATACGCAGTATTTT. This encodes CASSSRTGGESGTDTQYF.

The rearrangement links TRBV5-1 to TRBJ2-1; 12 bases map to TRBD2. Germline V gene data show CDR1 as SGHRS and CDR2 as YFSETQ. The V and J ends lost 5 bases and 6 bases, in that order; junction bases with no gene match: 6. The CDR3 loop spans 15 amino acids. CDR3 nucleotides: TGCGCCAGCAGTCGGACTAGCGGGGCAGTCAATGAGCAGTTCTTC. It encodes CASSRTSGAVNEQFF. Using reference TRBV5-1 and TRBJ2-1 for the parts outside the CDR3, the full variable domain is KAGVTQTPRYLIKTRGQQVTLSCSPISGHRSVSWYQQTPGQGLQFLFEYFSETQRNKGNFPGRFSGRQFSNSRSEMNVSTLELGDSALYLCASSRTSGAVNEQFFGPGTRLTVL.

CDR3 DNA sequence: TGTGCCAGCAGCTTGGCCAAGCAAGGACAGCAGAACACTGAAGCTTTCTTT. It encodes CASSLAKQGQQNTEAFF. This sequence joins TRBV5-6 and TRBJ1-1; possibly TRBD1 for D (6 bases). V gave up 0 bases and J gave up 1 base, with 16 bases separating them. The CDR3 totals 17 residues. The germline gives CDR1 SGHDT, CDR2 YYEEEE.

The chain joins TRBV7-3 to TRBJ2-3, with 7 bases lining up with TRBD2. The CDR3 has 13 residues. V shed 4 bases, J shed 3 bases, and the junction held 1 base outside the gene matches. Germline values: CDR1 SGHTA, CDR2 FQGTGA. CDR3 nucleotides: TGTGCCAGCAGCTCACTAGCGACAGATACGCAGTATTTT. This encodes CASSSLATDTQYF.

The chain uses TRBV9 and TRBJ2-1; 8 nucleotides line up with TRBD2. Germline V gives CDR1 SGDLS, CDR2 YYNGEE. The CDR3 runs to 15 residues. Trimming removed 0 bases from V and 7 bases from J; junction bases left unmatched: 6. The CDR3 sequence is CASSVAGLAGNEQFF. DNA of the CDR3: TGTGCCAGCAGCGTAGCAGGACTAGCCGGGAATGAGCAGTTCTTC.

CDR3 sequence: CAISEGGTTEAFF. As DNA, the CDR3 is TGTGCCATCAGTGAGGGGGGGACCACTGAAGCTTTCTTT. J is TRBJ1-1 and V is TRBV10-3; perhaps TRBD1 as D (5 bases). The CDR3 has 13 amino acids. V lost 2 bases, J lost 4 bases, and 8 bases lay in between. CDR1 is ENHRY and CDR2 is SYGVKD in the germline V gene.

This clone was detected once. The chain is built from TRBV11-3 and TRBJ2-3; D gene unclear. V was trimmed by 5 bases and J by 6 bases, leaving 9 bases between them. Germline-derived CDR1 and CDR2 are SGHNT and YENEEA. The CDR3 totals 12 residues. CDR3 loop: CASSPTPDTQYF. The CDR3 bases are TGTGCCAGCAGCCCTACACCGGATACGCAGTATTTT.

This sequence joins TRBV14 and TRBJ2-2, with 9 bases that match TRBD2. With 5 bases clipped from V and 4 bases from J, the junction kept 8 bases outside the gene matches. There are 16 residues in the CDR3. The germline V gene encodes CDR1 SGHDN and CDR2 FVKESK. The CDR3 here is CASSVVAGAGTGELFF. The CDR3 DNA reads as TGTGCCAGCAGCGTAGTAGCGGGAGCGGGCACCGGGGAGCTGTTTTTT.

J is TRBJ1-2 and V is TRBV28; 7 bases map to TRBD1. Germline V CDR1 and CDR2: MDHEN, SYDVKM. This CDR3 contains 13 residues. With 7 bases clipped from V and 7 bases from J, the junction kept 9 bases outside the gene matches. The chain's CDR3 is CASKTGQEAGYTF. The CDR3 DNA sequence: TGTGCCAGCAAGACAGGACAGGAGGCTGGCTACACCTTC.

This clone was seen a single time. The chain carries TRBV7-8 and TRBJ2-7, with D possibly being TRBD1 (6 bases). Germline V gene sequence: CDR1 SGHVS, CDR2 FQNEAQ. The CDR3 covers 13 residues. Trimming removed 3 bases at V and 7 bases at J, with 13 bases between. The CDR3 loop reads CASSFYREWEQYF. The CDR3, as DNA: TGTGCCAGCAGCTTTTACAGGGAATGGGAGCAGTACTTC.